The next 2 T cell receptor beta chains were all read from a single sample in a study of cytomegalovirus exposure and HLA in healthy donors. The study ran its PCR with 60 Vbeta and 13 Jbeta primers. Assay: immunoSEQ multiplex PCR; the TCRdb copy retains only in-frame clones and omits some. The profile shows about 190,000 clones, 65% to 75% of them singletons. The material sequenced was PBMCs. The receptor set was obtained from a man aged 25 to 40 in good health and CMV-seropositive.

J is TRBJ1-5 and V is TRBV28; 7 bases line up with TRBD1. J was trimmed by 1 base and V by 6 bases; bases with no gene match: 12. Germline assignment: CDR1 MDHEN and CDR2 SYDVKM. The CDR3 spans 17 residues. The CDR3 DNA reads TGTGCCAGCAGCACAGGGGCCGGGACAGCCAGCAATCAGCCCCAGCATTTT. Translated, it gives CASSTGAGTASNQPQHF.

The V and J genes are TRBV5-4 and TRBJ1-1; 7 bases are a match to TRBD1. The junction had 5 bases not matched to a gene; V was cut back by 4 bases and J by 2 bases. This CDR3 comprises 14 residues. Germline lookup yields CDR1 SGHNT and CDR2 YYREEE (reference sequence). The DNA for the CDR3 is TGTGCCAGCAGCAGCCGGGACAGAAACACTGAAGCTTTCTTT. This codes for CASSSRDRNTEAFF.